Given below is one T cell receptor (beta chain) in context. The target antigen is unknown. This may be a read error: a much more frequent sequence differs by one nucleotide. TCRdb re-called the RT-PCR reads with MiXCR, one entry per CDR3 protein. The table has some 500,000 distinct CDR3 sequences, under 15% seen once; the top ten hold about an eighth. The CDR3 loop spans 13 amino acids. This sample was included in a study of response to subunit inactivated influenza vaccine. Broader study findings: Seasonal influenza vaccination, on each occasion, was suggested by the authors to recruit few new T cells.

Sample: PBMCs from blood, taken 35 to 45 days after vaccination. The clonotype comes from a man aged 45-65 years who received an inactivated influenza vaccine. The J gene is TRBJ1-2, the V gene TRBV12-3 or TRBV12-4; no firm D call. CDR3: CAISFEGFYGYTF. The CDR3 DNA reads TGTGCCATCAGTTTCGAGGGATTCTATGGCTACACCTTC.